These 17 T cell receptor beta chains came from one sample sequenced in a study of T cell therapy after organ transplantation. For these receptors, no antigen is known. Generated by immunoSEQ multiplex PCR, the TCRdb table keeps only in-frame clones and is missing some. This table holds about 48,000 clones, roughly 93% found once. Here the sequenced sample was CD8+ T cells from blood, taken before autologous CMV-specific T cell therapy. The source is a human patient who had received a solid organ transplant and had CMV disease.

This sequence joins TRBV27 and TRBJ1-4, with TRBD1 identical over 11 bases. Losses at the gene ends were 0 bases for V and 8 bases for J; bases not matched to a gene: 2. There are 15 residues in the CDR3. Per the germline V gene, CDR1 is MNHEY and CDR2 is SMNVEV (reference sequence). The CDR3 sequence is CASSLSGQGAEKLFF. DNA of the CDR3: TGTGCCAGCAGTTTATCAGGACAGGGGGCGGAAAAACTGTTTTTT.

The chain joins TRBV7-8 to TRBJ2-2; D is ambiguous. Germline CDR1 reads SGHVS; CDR2 reads FQNEAQ. V was clipped by 1 base and J by 1 base, with 7 bases between them. The CDR3 has 15 amino acids. The CDR3 loop reads CASSLGAGNTGELFF. CDR3 DNA: TGTGCCAGCAGCTTAGGAGCAGGGAACACCGGGGAGCTGTTTTTT.

The chain has TRBV7-9 and TRBJ2-7, with D perhaps being TRBD1 or TRBD2 (5 bases each). Trimming left V 5 bases short and J 3 bases short, with 11 bases between. This CDR3 is 13 amino acids long. From germline, CDR1 is SEHNR and CDR2 FQNEAQ (reference sequence). The CDR3 region has the DNA TGTGCCAGCAGCCCGGGACCCCTCTACGAGCAGTACTTC. It yields the protein CASSPGPLYEQYF.

The V call is TRBV7-3, the J call TRBJ2-1; unclear D gene. Between the trimmed V and J ends, which lost 1 base and 5 bases, there was a span of 9 bases. The CDR3 loop spans 14 amino acids. CDR1 and CDR2 (germline): SGHTA, FQGTGA. The CDR3 DNA follows: TGTGCCAGCAGCTTAATTGGCGGACACAATGAGCAGTTCTTC. It is translated as CASSLIGGHNEQFF.

The genes are TRBV6-5 and TRBJ2-1; maybe TRBD1 (6 bases). With 2 bases removed from V and 10 bases from J, the gap between germline ends came to 6 bases. The CDR3 loop spans 11 amino acids. Germline V gene data show CDR1 as MNHEY and CDR2 as SVGAGI. The CDR3 sequence: CASSYGTEQFF. The DNA for the CDR3 is TGTGCCAGCAGTTACGGGACAGAGCAGTTCTTC.

This clone was found once. The gene calls are TRBV10-2 and TRBJ1-2; a possible D gene is TRBD1 (5 bases). Germline CDR1 and CDR2: WSHSY and SAAADI. V was trimmed by 3 bases and J by 2 bases, leaving 10 bases between them. This CDR3 region has 14 residues. The CDR3 loop is CASSDSAGNYGYTF. The CDR3 DNA is TGCGCCAGCAGTGATTCGGCAGGGAACTATGGCTACACCTTC.

About this clone: This same CDR3 is encoded by further DNA sequences in the sample. V and J are TRBV7-6 and TRBJ1-1, with D tentatively TRBD1 (5 bases). This CDR3 has 11 amino acids. Deletions cut 1 base from V and 8 bases from J, with 5 bases between. CDR1 and CDR2 from the germline V gene are SGHVS and FNYEAQ. The chain's CDR3 is CASSLGTEAFF. Written as DNA, the CDR3 is TGTGCCAGCAGCTTAGGGACAGAAGCTTTCTTT.

The rearrangement uses TRBV15 and TRBJ1-5, with D possibly being TRBD1 (6 bases). The CDR3 loop spans 15 amino acids. V was shortened by 3 bases and J by 5 bases, with 14 bases between the two germline ends. Germline-derived CDR1 and CDR2 are LNHNV and YYDKDF (reference sequence). The CDR3 spells CATSSDTGMHQPQHF. In DNA form, the CDR3 reads TGTGCCACCAGCAGTGATACAGGGATGCATCAGCCCCAGCATTTT.

Note on this clone: A much larger clone is a single base away; this may be a read error. Distinct nucleotide sequences in the sample also encode this CDR3. This chain joins TRBV6-5 and TRBJ2-2; D may be TRBD2 (5 bases). The CDR3 sequence is 15 residues long. Germline V gene data show CDR1 as MNHEY and CDR2 as SVGAGI. V was clipped by 2 bases and J by 1 base, with 8 bases between them. The CDR3 loop is CASSYAGENTGELFF. CDR3 in DNA: TGTGCCAGCAGTTACGCCGGGGAGAACACCGGGGAGCTGTTTTTT.

To note about this clone: At one of its ends the junction is not consistent with the germline gene, which may arise from a read error. The chain links TRBV18 to TRBJ2-7; perhaps TRBD1 as D (6 bases). This CDR3 region has 14 residues. Germline V gene data show CDR1 as KGHSH and CDR2 as LQKENI. This chain's CDR3 is CASPPGTPGYEQYF. Written as DNA, the CDR3 is TGTGCCAGCCCACCCGGGACACCCGGCTACGAGCAGTACTTC.

This chain links TRBV11-2 with TRBJ2-1, with no clear D. The germline V gene has CDR1 SGHAT and CDR2 FQNNGV. The CDR3 covers 12 residues. V was pared by 1 base and J by 8 bases, with 6 bases between. In nucleotides, the CDR3 is TGTGCCAGCAGCTTAGGCGGTGATGAGCAGTTCTTC. It codes for CASSLGGDEQFF.

The chain combines TRBV21-1 with TRBJ2-2; TRBD2, as called in the table, went unchecked against the DNA. TRBV21-1 is tagged as a pseudogene. CDR3 length: 18 residues. The CDR3 is CASSRRLGGLLNTGELFF. For the CDR3, the DNA is TGTGCCAGCAGCAGAAGACTCGGCGGCCTCCTGAACACCGGGGAGCTGTTTTTT.

The chain is built from TRBV6-6 and TRBJ2-7; 10 bases align to TRBD1. This CDR3 is 16 amino acids long. Germline CDR1 is MNHNY and CDR2 is SVGAGI (reference sequence). The V and J ends lost 2 bases and 3 bases, in that order; junction bases with no gene match: 7. The CDR3 region is CASSYGAGQGDYEQYF. In DNA form, the CDR3 reads TGTGCCAGCAGTTACGGCGCCGGACAGGGGGACTACGAGCAGTACTTC.

This clone occurred once. The same CDR3 can be traced to other DNA sequences in this sample. The rearrangement joins TRBV12-5 to TRBJ2-2; D is uncertain. The CDR3 sequence is 13 residues long. V was cut by 3 bases and J by 5 bases, with 7 bases left in between. Germline V gene sequence: CDR1 LGHNT, CDR2 FRNRAP. The CDR3 nucleotides read TGTGCTAGTGGTTTAGGTGGGACCGGGGAGCTGTTTTTT. Residues: CASGLGGTGELFF.

This chain links TRBV28 with TRBJ1-2; no firm D call. Germline values: CDR1 MDHEN, CDR2 SYDVKM. Trimming cost V 4 bases and J 4 bases, with 19 bases left between them. The CDR3 extends over 16 amino acids. CDR3 sequence reads: CASSSLRLDGLYGYTF. The CDR3 bases are TGTGCCAGCAGTTCCCTGCGACTCGACGGCCTCTATGGCTACACCTTC.

The V call is TRBV11-2, the J call TRBJ2-7; D is ambiguous. Germline loops: CDR1 SGHAT, CDR2 FQNNGV. The CDR3 is 13 amino acids. V lost 8 bases and J lost 1, with 12 bases in between. CDR3: CASGVAVSYEQYF. CDR3 DNA: TGTGCCAGCGGAGTGGCGGTATCCTACGAGCAGTACTTC.

V gene TRBV30 combines with J gene TRBJ1-1; 8 bases fit TRBD1. The germline V gene has CDR1 GTSNPN and CDR2 SVGIG (reference sequence). V gave up 2 bases and J gave up 3 bases; unmatched junction bases: 2. This CDR3 is built from 13 residues. The CDR3 here is CAWSQQGDTEAFF. Written as DNA, the CDR3 is TGTGCCTGGAGTCAACAGGGGGACACTGAAGCTTTCTTT.